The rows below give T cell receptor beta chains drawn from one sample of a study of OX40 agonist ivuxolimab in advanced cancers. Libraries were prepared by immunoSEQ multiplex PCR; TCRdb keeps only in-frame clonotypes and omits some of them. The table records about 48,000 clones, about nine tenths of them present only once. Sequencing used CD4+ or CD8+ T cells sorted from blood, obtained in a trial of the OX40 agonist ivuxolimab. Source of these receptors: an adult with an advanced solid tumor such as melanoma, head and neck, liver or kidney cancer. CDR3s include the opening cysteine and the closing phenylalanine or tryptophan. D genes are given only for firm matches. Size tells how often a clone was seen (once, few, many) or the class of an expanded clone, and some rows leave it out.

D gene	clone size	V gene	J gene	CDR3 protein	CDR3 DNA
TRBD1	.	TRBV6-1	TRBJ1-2	CASSELAGGSYGYTF	TGTGCCAGCAGTGAACTGGCAGGGGGCAGCTATGGCTACACCTTC
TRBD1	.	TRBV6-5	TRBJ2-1	CASRTGTGEISEQFF	TGTGCCAGCAGGACCGGGACAGGGGAGATTTCTGAGCAGTTCTTC
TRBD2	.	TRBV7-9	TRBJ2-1	CASSLASGGPYNEQFF	TGTGCCAGCAGCTTAGCAAGCGGGGGGCCTTACAATGAGCAGTTCTTC
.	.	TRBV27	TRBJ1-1	CASSFTANTEAFF	TGTGCCAGCAGTTTCACAGCGAACACTGAAGCTTTCTTT
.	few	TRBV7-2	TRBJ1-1	CASSLSRNTEAFF	TGTGCCAGCAGCTTAAGCAGGAACACTGAAGCTTTCTTT
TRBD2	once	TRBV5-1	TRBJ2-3	CASSRGTSGGTKQYF	TGCGCCAGCAGCCGAGGGACTAGCGGGGGGACCAAGCAGTATTTT
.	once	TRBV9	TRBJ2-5	CASSGDPQETQYF	TGTGCCAGCAGCGGCGACCCGCAAGAGACCCAGTACTTC
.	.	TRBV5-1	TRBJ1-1	CASSSKGGSNTEAFF	TGCGCCAGCAGCTCCAAGGGGGGTTCGAACACTGAAGCTTTCTTT
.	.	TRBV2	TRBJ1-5	CASSVGRNNQPQHF	TGTGCCAGCAGCGTGGGACGGAACAATCAGCCCCAGCATTTT
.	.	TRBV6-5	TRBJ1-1	CASSYGGGIFEAFF	TGTGCCAGCAGTTATGGAGGGGGGATATTTGAAGCTTTCTTT
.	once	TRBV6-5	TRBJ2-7	CASSYSISGPFNEQYF	TGTGCCAGCAGTTACTCGATATCTGGGCCTTTCAACGAGCAGTACTTC
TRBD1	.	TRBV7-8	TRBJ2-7	CASSLRGYVTGYLEQYF	TGTGCCAGCAGCTTGAGAGGGTACGTGACAGGGTATCTCGAGCAGTACTTC
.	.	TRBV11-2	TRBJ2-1	CASSSSERGSVDEQFF	TGTGCCAGCAGCTCTAGCGAGAGGGGCTCGGTTGATGAGCAGTTCTTC
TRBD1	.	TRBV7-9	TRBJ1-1	CASSWKTGGDRDTEAFF	TGTGCCAGCAGCTGGAAGACAGGGGGCGATCGGGACACTGAAGCTTTCTTT
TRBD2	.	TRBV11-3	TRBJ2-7	CASSLDSSGNYEQYF	TGTGCCAGCAGCTTAGATTCCAGCGGGAACTACGAGCAGTACTTC
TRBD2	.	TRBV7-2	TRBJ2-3	CASSRTSGVTDTQYF	TGTGCCAGCAGCCGGACTAGCGGGGTCACAGATACGCAGTATTTT
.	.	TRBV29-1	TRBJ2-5	CSVGGSGGPKTQYF	TGCAGCGTCGGGGGGTCAGGGGGCCCCAAGACCCAGTACTTC
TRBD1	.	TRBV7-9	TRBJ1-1	CASSGTGLNTEAFF	TGTGCCAGCAGCGGGACAGGCCTCAACACTGAAGCTTTCTTT
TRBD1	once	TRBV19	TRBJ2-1	CASSVLKGANEQFF	TGTGCCAGTAGTGTCTTGAAGGGGGCTAATGAGCAGTTCTTC
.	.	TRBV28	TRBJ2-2	CASSLQGFTGELFF	TGTGCCAGCAGTTTGCAGGGGTTTACCGGGGAGCTGTTTTTT
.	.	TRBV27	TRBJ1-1	CASSSRGDGTEAFF	TGTGCCAGCAGTTCAAGGGGGGATGGCACCGAAGCTTTCTTT
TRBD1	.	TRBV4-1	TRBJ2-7	CASSQNRDSSYEQYF	TGCGCCAGCAGCCAAAATCGGGACAGCTCCTACGAGCAGTACTTC
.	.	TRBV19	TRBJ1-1	CASFLGTEAFF	TGTGCCAGTTTCTTAGGGACTGAAGCTTTCTTT
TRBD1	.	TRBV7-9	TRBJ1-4	CASRGTATTNEKLFF	TGTGCCAGCAGGGGGACAGCTACAACTAATGAAAAACTGTTTTTT
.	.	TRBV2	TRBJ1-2	CASSARQEIYGYGYTF	TGTGCCAGCAGTGCCCGACAGGAAATTTACGGCTATGGCTACACCTTC
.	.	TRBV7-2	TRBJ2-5	CASSLFGQETQYF	TGTGCCAGCAGCTTATTCGGACAAGAGACCCAGTACTTC
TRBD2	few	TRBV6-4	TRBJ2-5	CASSELAGGQETQYF	TGTGCCAGCAGTGAACTAGCGGGGGGGCAAGAGACCCAGTACTTC
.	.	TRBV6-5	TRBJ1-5	CASSYSNEGIGAQHF	TGTGCCAGCAGTTACTCGAACGAGGGGATCGGCGCCCAGCATTTT
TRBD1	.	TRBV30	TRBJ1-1	CAWSVPGGMNTEAFF	TGTGCCTGGAGTGTCCCAGGGGGTATGAACACTGAAGCTTTCTTT
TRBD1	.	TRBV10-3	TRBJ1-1	CAISEPGQGMNTEAFF	TGTGCCATCAGTGAGCCCGGACAGGGTATGAACACTGAAGCTTTCTTT
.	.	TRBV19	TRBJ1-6	CASSMGGIGSPLHF	TGTGCCAGTAGTATGGGTGGGATCGGCTCACCCCTCCACTTT